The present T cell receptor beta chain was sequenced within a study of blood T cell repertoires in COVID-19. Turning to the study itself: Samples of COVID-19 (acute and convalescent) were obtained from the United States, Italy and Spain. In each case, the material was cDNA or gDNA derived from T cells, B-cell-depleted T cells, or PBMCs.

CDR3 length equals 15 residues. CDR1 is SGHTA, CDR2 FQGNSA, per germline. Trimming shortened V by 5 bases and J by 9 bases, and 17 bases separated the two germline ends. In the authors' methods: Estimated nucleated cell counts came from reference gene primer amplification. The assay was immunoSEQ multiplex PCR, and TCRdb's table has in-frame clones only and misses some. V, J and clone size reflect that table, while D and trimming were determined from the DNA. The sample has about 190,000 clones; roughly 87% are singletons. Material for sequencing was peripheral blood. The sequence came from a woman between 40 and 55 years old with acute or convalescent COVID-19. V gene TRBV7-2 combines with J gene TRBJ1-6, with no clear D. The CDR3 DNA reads TGTGCCAGCAGCCCGCAAGCTACGCCCTTTTCACCCCTCCACTTT. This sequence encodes CASSPQATPFSPLHF.